These T cell receptor beta chains were read from a single sample in a study of cytomegalovirus exposure and HLA in healthy donors. Assay: immunoSEQ multiplex PCR; the TCRdb copy retains only in-frame clones and omits some. The sample includes roughly 100,000 clones, about 88% of them seen just once. Source material: PBMCs. The receptors here all came from a young woman in good health and CMV-seropositive. Each CDR3 is given with its conserved first and last residue. Each record gives: CDR3 protein, CDR3 DNA, J gene, clone size, V gene, D gene. A D gene is named only where the DNA matches it firmly. Clone size is shown for a subset of rows, as once, few, many or a class of expanded clone.

CDR3 protein: CASGNGLAVRDTQYF
CDR3 DNA: TGTGCTAGTGGGAACGGGCTAGCGGTCCGAGATACGCAGTATTTT
J gene: TRBJ2-3
clone size: NA
V gene: TRBV12-5
D gene: TRBD2

CDR3 protein: CASSERASPQHF
CDR3 DNA: TGTGCCAGCAGTGAACGCGCATCGCCCCAGCATTTT
J gene: TRBJ1-5
clone size: NA
V gene: TRBV6-1
D gene: NA

CDR3 protein: CASSAERSSYEQYF
CDR3 DNA: TGTGCCAGCAGCGCGGAGAGGAGCTCCTACGAGCAGTACTTC
J gene: TRBJ2-7
clone size: NA
V gene: TRBV5-4
D gene: NA

CDR3 protein: CASSTGQTTYEQYF
CDR3 DNA: TGTGCCAGCAGCACGGGACAGACAACCTACGAGCAGTACTTC
J gene: TRBJ2-7
clone size: few
V gene: TRBV21-1
D gene: NA

CDR3 protein: CASTNTGDDNSPLHF
CDR3 DNA: TGCGCCAGCACTAACACAGGGGACGATAATTCACCCCTCCACTTT
J gene: TRBJ1-6
clone size: NA
V gene: TRBV4-1
D gene: TRBD1

CDR3 protein: CASSERQVRANTGELFF
CDR3 DNA: TGTGCCAGCAGTGAAAGACAGGTCAGAGCGAACACCGGGGAGCTGTTTTTT
J gene: TRBJ2-2
clone size: NA
V gene: TRBV2
D gene: NA

CDR3 protein: CASRLQGLMGIEYF
CDR3 DNA: TGTGCCAGCAGACTACAGGGGTTAATGGGAATTGAGTACTTC
J gene: TRBJ2-7
clone size: NA
V gene: TRBV6-1
D gene: TRBD1

CDR3 protein: CASTRIGTGELFF
CDR3 DNA: TGTGCCAGTACTAGGATCGGCACCGGGGAGCTGTTTTTT
J gene: TRBJ2-2
clone size: NA
V gene: TRBV7-2
D gene: NA

CDR3 protein: CASSLTGLRSSGANVLTF
CDR3 DNA: TGTGCCAGCAGCTTAACGGGACTCCGAAGCTCTGGGGCCAACGTCCTGACTTTC
J gene: TRBJ2-6
clone size: NA
V gene: TRBV11-2
D gene: NA

CDR3 protein: CSPWGQGDYGYTF
CDR3 DNA: TGCAGCCCTTGGGGACAGGGTGACTATGGCTACACCTTC
J gene: TRBJ1-2
clone size: NA
V gene: TRBV29-1
D gene: TRBD1

CDR3 protein: CASSLLDPSGPHTGELFF
CDR3 DNA: TGTGCCAGCTCACTACTAGATCCTAGCGGGCCACACACCGGGGAGCTGTTTTTT
J gene: TRBJ2-2
clone size: NA
V gene: TRBV18
D gene: TRBD2

CDR3 protein: CASNLRDQPQHF
CDR3 DNA: TGTGCCAGCAACCTTAGAGATCAGCCCCAGCATTTT
J gene: TRBJ1-5
clone size: NA
V gene: TRBV2
D gene: NA